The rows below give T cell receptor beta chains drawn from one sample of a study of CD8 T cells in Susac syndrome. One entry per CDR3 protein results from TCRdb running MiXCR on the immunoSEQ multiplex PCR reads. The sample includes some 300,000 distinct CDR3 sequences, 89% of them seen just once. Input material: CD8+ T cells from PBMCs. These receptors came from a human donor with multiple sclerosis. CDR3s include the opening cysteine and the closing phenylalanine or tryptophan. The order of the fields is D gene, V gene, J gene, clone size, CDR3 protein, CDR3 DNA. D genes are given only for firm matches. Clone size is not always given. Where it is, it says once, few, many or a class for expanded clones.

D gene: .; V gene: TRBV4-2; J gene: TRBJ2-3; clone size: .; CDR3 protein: CASSQVTAFTPGSDGTDTQYF; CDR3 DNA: TGTGCCAGCAGCCAAGTAACCGCGTTTACCCCCGGTTCGGATGGCACAGATACGCAGTATTTT
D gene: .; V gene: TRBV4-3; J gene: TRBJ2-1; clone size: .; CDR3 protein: CASSQDLEAGAYNEQFF; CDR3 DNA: TGCGCCAGCAGCCAAGATCTGGAAGCAGGGGCCTACAATGAGCAGTTCTTC
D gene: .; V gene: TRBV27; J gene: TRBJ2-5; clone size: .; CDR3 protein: CASSPSGLQETQYF; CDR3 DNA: TGTGCCAGCAGTCCGTCCGGCCTCCAAGAGACCCAGTACTTC
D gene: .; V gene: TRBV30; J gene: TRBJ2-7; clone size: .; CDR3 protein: CAWRRGFYEQYF; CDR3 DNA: TGTGCCTGGAGACGGGGGTTCTACGAGCAGTACTTC
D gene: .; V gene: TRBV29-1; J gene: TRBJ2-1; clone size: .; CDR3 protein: CSGASLGSYNEQFF; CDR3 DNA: TGCAGCGGTGCTAGCCTTGGATCCTACAATGAGCAGTTCTTC
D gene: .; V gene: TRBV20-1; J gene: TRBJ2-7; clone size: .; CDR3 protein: CGGAGSLYEQYF; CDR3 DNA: TGCGGGGGGGCGGGATCCCTCTACGAGCAGTACTTC
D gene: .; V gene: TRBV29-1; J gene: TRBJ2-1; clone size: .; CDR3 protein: CSVEAERYNEQFF; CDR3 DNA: TGCAGCGTTGAAGCGGAGCGTTACAATGAGCAGTTCTTC
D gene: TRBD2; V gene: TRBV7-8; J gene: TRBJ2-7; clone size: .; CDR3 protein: CASSSSGTGLSSYEQYF; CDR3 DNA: TGTGCCAGCAGCTCCAGCGGGACGGGCCTAAGCTCCTACGAGCAGTACTTC
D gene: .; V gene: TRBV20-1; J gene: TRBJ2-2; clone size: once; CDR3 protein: CSARDPARPNTGELFF; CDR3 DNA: TGCAGTGCTAGAGATCCCGCTAGACCGAACACCGGGGAGCTGTTTTTT
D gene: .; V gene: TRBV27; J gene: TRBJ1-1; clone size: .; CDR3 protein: CASSLSAGVGPMNTEAFF; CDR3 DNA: TGTGCCAGCAGTTTATCGGCAGGGGTTGGGCCGATGAACACTGAAGCTTTCTTT
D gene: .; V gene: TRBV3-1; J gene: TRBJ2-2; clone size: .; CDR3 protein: CASSQAFLEFPGELFF; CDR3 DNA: TGTGCCAGCAGCCAAGCATTTTTAGAGTTTCCCGGGGAGCTGTTTTTT
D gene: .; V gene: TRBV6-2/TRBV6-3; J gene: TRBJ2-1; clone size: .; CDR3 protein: CASSYGGFGEQFF; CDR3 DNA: TGTGCCAGCAGTTACGGGGGATTTGGGGAGCAGTTCTTC
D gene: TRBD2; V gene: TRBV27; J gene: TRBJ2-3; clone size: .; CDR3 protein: CASSRAGADTQYF; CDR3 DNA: TGTGCCAGCAGCCGCGCGGGGGCAGATACGCAGTATTTT
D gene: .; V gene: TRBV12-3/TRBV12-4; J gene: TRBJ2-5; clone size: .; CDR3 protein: CASSFWGVQETQYF; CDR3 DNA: TGTGCCAGCAGTTTCTGGGGGGTCCAAGAGACCCAGTACTTC
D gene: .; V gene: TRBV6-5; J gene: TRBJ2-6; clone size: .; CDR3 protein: CASSYDSSGANVLTF; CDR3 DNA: TGTGCCAGCAGTTACGACAGCTCTGGGGCCAACGTCCTGACTTTC
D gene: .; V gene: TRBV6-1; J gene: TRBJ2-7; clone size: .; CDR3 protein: CASSELGDAYEQYF; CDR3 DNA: TGTGCCAGCAGTGAATTGGGAGACGCCTACGAGCAGTACTTC
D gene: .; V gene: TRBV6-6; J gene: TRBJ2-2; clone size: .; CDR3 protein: CASRITGLDGELFF; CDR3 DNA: TGTGCCAGCAGAATAACAGGGTTGGACGGGGAGCTGTTTTTT
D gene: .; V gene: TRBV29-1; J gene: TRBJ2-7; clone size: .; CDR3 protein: CSVGPSHYEQYF; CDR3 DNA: TGCAGCGTTGGGCCCAGCCACTACGAGCAGTACTTC